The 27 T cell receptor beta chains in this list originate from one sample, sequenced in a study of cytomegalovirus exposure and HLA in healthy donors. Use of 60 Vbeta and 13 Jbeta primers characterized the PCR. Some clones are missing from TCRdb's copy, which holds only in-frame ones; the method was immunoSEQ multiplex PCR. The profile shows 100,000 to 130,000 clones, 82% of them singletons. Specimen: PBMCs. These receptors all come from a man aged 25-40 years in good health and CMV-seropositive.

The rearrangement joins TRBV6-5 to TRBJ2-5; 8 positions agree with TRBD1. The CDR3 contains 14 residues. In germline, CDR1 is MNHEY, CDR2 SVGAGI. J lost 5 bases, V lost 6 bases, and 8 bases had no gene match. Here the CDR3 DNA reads TGTGCCAGCAGGCTGACAGGGGTCGGCGAGACCCAGTACTTC. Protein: CASRLTGVGETQYF.

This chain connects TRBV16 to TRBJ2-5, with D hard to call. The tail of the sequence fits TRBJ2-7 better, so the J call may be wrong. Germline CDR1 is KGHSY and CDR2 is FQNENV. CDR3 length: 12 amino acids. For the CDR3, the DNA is TGTGCCAGCAGCCCCCCCGGGTACGAGCAGTACTTC. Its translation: CASSPPGYEQYF.

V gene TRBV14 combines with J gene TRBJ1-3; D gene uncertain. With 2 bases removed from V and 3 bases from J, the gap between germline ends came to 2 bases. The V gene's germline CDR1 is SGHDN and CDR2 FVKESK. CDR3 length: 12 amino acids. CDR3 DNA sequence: TGTGCCAGCAGCCAATATGGAAACACCATATATTTT. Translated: CASSQYGNTIYF.

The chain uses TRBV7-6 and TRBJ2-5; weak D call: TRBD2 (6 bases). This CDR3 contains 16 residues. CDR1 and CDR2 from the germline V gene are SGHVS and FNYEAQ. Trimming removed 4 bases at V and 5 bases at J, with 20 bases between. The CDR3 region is CASSSRGSIMGETQYF. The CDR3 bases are TGTGCCAGCAGCTCACGGGGGTCCATCATGGGGGAGACCCAGTACTTC.

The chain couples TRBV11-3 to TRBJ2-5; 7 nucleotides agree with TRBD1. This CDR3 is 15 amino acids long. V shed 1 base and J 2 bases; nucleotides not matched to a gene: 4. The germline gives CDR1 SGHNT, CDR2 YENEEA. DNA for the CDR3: TGTGCCAGCAGCTTAGGAGGCAGGGGGCAAGAGACCCAGTACTTC. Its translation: CASSLGGRGQETQYF.

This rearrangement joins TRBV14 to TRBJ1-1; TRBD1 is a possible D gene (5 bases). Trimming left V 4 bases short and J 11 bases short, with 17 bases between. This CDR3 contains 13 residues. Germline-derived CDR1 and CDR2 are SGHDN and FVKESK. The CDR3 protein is CASSRAPGTRAFF. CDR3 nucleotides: TGTGCCAGCAGCCGCGCCCCCGGGACTCGGGCTTTCTTT.

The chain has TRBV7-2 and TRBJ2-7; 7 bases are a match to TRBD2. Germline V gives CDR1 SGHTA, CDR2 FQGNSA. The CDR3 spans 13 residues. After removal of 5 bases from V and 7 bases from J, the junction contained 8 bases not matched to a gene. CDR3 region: CASSQNSAGEQYF. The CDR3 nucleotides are TGTGCCAGCAGCCAGAATTCAGCGGGAGAGCAGTACTTC.

CDR3 in DNA: TGTGCCACCGGTGAGGGGACAGGGGAACTCCTAGCCAAAAACATTCAGTACTTC. Its translation is CATGEGTGELLAKNIQYF. The rearrangement links TRBV15 to TRBJ2-4; 10 bases fit TRBD1. Looked up from germline, CDR1 is LNHNV and CDR2 is YYDKDF (reference sequence). This CDR3 is 18 amino acids long. V shed 8 bases, J shed 0 bases, and the junction held 13 bases outside the gene matches. Combining the CDR3 with reference TRBV15 and TRBJ2-4 gives the whole variable domain DAMVIQNPRYQVTQFGKPVTLSCSQTLNHNVMYWYQQKSSQAPKLLFHYYDKDFNNEADTPDNFQSRRPNTSFCFLDIRSPGLGDTAMYLCATGEGTGELLAKNIQYFGAGTRLSVL.

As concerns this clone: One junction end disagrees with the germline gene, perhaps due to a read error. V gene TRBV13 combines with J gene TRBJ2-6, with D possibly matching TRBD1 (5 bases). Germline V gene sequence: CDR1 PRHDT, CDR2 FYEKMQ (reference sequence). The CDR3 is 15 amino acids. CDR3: CASKLGLSGANGLTF. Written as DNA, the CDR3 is TGTGCCAGCAAGTTAGGGCTCTCTGGGGCCAACGGCCTGACTTTC.

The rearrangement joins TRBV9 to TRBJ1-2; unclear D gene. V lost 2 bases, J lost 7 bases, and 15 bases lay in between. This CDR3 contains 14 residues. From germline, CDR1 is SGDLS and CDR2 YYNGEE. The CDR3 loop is CASSVTHSSVGYTF. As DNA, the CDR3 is TGTGCCAGCAGCGTCACCCACAGTAGCGTTGGCTACACCTTC.

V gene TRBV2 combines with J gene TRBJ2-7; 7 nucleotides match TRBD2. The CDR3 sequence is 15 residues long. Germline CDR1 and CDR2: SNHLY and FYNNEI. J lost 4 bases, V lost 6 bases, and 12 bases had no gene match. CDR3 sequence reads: CASRAGVGLTYEQYF. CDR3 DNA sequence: TGTGCCAGCAGGGCGGGGGTCGGACTTACTTACGAGCAGTACTTC.

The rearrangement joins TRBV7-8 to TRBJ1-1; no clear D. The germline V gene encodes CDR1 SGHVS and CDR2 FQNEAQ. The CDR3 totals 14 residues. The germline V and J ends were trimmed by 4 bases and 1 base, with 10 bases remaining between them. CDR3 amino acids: CASSSREGNTEAFF. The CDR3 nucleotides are TGTGCCAGCAGCTCGAGGGAGGGGAACACTGAAGCTTTCTTT.

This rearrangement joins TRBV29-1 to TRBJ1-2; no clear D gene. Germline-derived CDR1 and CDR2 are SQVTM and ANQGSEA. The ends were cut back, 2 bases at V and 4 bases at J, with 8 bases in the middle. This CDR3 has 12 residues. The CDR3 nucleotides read TGCAGCGTTGAACAGAGGGTCTATGGCTACACCTTC. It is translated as CSVEQRVYGYTF.

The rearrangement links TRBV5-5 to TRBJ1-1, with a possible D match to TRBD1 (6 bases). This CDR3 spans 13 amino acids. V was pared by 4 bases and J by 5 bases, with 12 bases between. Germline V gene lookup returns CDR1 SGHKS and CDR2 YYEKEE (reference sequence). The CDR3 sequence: CASSTGDRTEAFF. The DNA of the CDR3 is TGTGCCAGCAGCACAGGTGACAGGACTGAAGCTTTCTTT.

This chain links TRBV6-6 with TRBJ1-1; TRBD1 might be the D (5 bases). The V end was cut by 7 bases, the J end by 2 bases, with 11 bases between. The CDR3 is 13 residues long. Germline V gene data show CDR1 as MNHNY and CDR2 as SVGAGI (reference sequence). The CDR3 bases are TGTGCCAGCAACGTACAGGTTAACACTGAAGCTTTCTTT. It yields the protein CASNVQVNTEAFF.

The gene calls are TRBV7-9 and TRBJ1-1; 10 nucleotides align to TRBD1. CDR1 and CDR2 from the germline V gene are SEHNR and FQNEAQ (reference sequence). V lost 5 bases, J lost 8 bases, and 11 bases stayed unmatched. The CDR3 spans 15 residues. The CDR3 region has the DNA TGTGCCAGCAGCCTGGATGGGGGACAGGGGATGGAAGCTTTCTTT. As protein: CASSLDGGQGMEAFF.

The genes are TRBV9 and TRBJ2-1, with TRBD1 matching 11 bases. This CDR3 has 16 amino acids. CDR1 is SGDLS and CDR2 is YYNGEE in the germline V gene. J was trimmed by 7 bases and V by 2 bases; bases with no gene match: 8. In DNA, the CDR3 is TGTGCCAGCAGCGTGGAGGGACAGGGGGGTAGTAATGAGCAGTTCTTC. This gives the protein CASSVEGQGGSNEQFF.

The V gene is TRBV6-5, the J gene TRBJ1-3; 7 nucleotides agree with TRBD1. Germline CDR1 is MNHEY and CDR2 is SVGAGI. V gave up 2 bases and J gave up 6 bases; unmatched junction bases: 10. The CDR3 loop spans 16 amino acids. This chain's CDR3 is CASSYGQAPSENTIYF. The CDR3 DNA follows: TGTGCCAGCAGTTACGGACAGGCGCCCTCGGAAAACACCATATATTTT.

In DNA, the CDR3 is TGTGCCAGCAGCAAAGGGACTAGCGGGGGCCTGCATGAGCAGTTCTTC. Its protein is CASSKGTSGGLHEQFF. The rearrangement uses TRBV5-4 and TRBJ2-1, with TRBD2 matching 14 bases. The CDR3 consists of 16 residues. V gave up 4 bases and J gave up 8 bases; unmatched junction bases: 8. CDR1 SGHNT and CDR2 YYREEE come from the germline V gene (reference sequence).

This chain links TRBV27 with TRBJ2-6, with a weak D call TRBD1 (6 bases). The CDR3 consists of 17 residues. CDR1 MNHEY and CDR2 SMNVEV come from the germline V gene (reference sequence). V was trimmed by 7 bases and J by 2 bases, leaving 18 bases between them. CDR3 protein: CASKLTGLKAGANVLTF. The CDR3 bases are TGTGCCAGCAAATTAACAGGGTTAAAAGCTGGGGCCAACGTCCTGACTTTC.

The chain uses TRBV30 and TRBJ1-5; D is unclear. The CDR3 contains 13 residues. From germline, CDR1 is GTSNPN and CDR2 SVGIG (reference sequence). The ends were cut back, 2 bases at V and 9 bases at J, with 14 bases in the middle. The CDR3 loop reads CAWSLPPGRPQHF. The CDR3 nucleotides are TGTGCCTGGAGTTTGCCTCCAGGCAGGCCCCAGCATTTT.

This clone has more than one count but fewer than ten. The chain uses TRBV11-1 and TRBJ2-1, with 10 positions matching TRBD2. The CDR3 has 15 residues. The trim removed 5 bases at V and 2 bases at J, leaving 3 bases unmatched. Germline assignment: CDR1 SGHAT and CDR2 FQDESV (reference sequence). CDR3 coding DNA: TGTGCCAGCAGCACCCTAGCGGGGGCCTACAATGAGCAGTTCTTC. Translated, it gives CASSTLAGAYNEQFF.

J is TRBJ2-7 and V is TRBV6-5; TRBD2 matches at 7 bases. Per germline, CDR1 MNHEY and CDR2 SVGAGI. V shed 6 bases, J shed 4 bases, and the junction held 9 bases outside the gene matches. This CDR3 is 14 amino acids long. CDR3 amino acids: CASRLASGVYEQYF. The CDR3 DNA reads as TGTGCCAGCAGGCTGGCTAGCGGTGTATACGAGCAGTACTTC.

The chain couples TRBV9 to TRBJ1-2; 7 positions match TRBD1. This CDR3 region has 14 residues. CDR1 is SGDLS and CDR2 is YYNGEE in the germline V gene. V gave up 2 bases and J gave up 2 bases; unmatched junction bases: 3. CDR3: CASSVEQGNYGYTF. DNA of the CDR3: TGTGCCAGCAGCGTCGAACAGGGGAACTATGGCTACACCTTC.

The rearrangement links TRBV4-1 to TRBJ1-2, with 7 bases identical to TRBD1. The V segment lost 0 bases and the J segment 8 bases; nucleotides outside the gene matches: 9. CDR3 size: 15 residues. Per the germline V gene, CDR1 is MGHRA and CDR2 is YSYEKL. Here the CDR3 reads CASSQEGRGARGYTF. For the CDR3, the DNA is TGCGCCAGCAGCCAAGAGGGCAGGGGGGCGAGAGGCTACACCTTC.

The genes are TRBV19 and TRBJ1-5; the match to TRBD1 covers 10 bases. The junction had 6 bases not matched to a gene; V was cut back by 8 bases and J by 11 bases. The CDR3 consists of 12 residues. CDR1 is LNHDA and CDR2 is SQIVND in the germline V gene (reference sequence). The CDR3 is CASSDRGRAQHF. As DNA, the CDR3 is TGTGCCAGTTCGGACAGGGGGAGGGCCCAGCATTTT.

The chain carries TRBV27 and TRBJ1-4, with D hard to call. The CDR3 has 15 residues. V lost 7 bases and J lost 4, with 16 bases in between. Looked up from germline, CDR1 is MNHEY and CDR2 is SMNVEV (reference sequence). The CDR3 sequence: CASNGTRQVNEKLFF. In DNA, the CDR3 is TGTGCCAGCAACGGAACAAGACAAGTTAATGAAAAACTGTTTTTT. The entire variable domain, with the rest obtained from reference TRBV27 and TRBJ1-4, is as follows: EAQVTQNPRYLITVTGKKLTVTCSQNMNHEYMSWYRQDPGLGLRQIYYSMNVEVTDKGDVPEGYKVSRKEKRNFPLILESPSPNQTSLYFCASNGTRQVNEKLFFGSGTQLSVL.